These 19 T cell receptor beta chains originate from one sample sequenced in a study of siplizumab effects on memory and regulatory T cells. Assay: immunoSEQ multiplex PCR; the TCRdb copy retains only in-frame clones and omits some. The repertoire holds over 100,000 clones, with 92% as singletons. Input material: Tregs sorted from blood. The receptors stem from a human donor in good health.

The CDR3 nucleotides are TGTGCCATCAGTGAGTCTATGGGGACCGGCGTGGCCTATGGCTACACCTTC. Its translation is CAISESMGTGVAYGYTF. The genes are TRBV10-3 and TRBJ1-2, with D possibly TRBD1 on 5 matching bases. The CDR3 consists of 17 residues. V lost 0 bases and J lost 4, with 18 bases in between. The V gene's germline CDR1 is ENHRY and CDR2 SYGVKD.

In its sample, this clone was seen once. The chain is built from TRBV30 and TRBJ2-1; 8 nucleotides match TRBD2. The CDR3 consists of 20 residues. With 0 bases clipped from V and 0 bases from J, the junction kept 16 bases outside the gene matches. Germline values: CDR1 GTSNPN, CDR2 SVGIG (reference sequence). The CDR3 bases are TGTGCCTGGAGTGTCGGCGGGGGGCGGCTTATAAGGAGCTCCTACAATGAGCAGTTCTTC. Protein product: CAWSVGGGRLIRSSYNEQFF.

The chain uses TRBV25-1 and TRBJ2-5; D is possibly TRBD1 or TRBD2 (5 bases each). The CDR3 totals 17 residues. V lost 5 bases to trimming and J lost 5 bases, with 24 bases between them. Germline CDR1 MGHDK, CDR2 SYGVNS. The CDR3 is CASSSGWELAKGETQYF. CDR3 coding DNA: TGTGCCAGCAGTTCGGGGTGGGAGCTAGCCAAGGGGGAGACCCAGTACTTC.

The V call is TRBV5-1, the J call TRBJ1-1; 8 bases are a match to TRBD1. CDR3 length equals 14 residues. The junction had 3 bases not matched to a gene; V was cut back by 3 bases and J by 2 bases. Germline V gene lookup returns CDR1 SGHRS and CDR2 YFSETQ. This CDR3 reads CASSSQGENTEAFF. The CDR3, as DNA: TGCGCCAGCAGCTCACAGGGGGAAAACACTGAAGCTTTCTTT.

The chain recombines TRBV5-1 with TRBJ1-1; 7 bases match TRBD1. The CDR3 totals 15 residues. In germline, CDR1 is SGHRS, CDR2 YFSETQ. V was pared by 4 bases and J by 1 base, with 7 bases of the junction left unmatched. This chain's CDR3 is CASSLQGPQNTEAFF. The CDR3 nucleotides read TGCGCCAGCAGCCTACAGGGGCCTCAGAACACTGAAGCTTTCTTT.

V usage is TRBV6-5 and J usage is TRBJ1-6; D call uncertain. Germline-derived CDR1 and CDR2 are MNHEY and SVGAGI. The CDR3 totals 13 residues. Trimming pared 3 bases from V and 9 bases from J, leaving 9 bases between. CDR3 bases: TGTGCCAGCAGTTATGGGTTAACTTCACCCCTCCACTTT. This gives the protein CASSYGLTSPLHF.

This chain links TRBV25-1 with TRBJ2-7; 8 nucleotides agree with TRBD2. The CDR3 totals 15 residues. In germline, CDR1 is MGHDK, CDR2 SYGVNS. With 4 bases clipped from V and 4 bases from J, the junction kept 9 bases outside the gene matches. CDR3 sequence (DNA): TGTGCCAGCAGTGGGGACACCGTAGCGGGGTACGAGCAGTACTTC. Translated: CASSGDTVAGYEQYF.

The V call is TRBV2, the J call TRBJ2-3; 7 bases fit TRBD2. Germline CDR1 reads SNHLY; CDR2 reads FYNNEI. The ends lost 7 bases at V and 2 bases at J; junction bases unmatched: 9. The length of the CDR3 is 15 residues. The DNA for the CDR3 is TGTGCCAGCATCCCGGGAGGTCCATACACAGATACGCAGTATTTT. The encoded protein is CASIPGGPYTDTQYF.

The V and J genes are TRBV2 and TRBJ2-7; D may correspond to TRBD1 or TRBD2 (7 bases each). Germline CDR1 reads SNHLY; CDR2 reads FYNNEI. V dropped 9 bases and J dropped 6 bases, with 15 bases sitting between them. This CDR3 contains 12 residues. CDR3: CASGRAGGEQYF. The CDR3 DNA follows: TGTGCCAGTGGGAGGGCAGGGGGCGAGCAGTACTTC.

The CDR3 protein is CASSYPGTAKETQYF. CDR3 in DNA: TGTGCCAGCAGTTATCCTGGGACAGCTAAAGAGACCCAGTACTTC. V is TRBV6-5 and J is TRBJ2-5, with 7 bases lining up with TRBD1. The germline V gene has CDR1 MNHEY and CDR2 SVGAGI. J gave up 3 bases and V 3 bases, and 7 bases lay outside the gene matches. This CDR3 has 15 amino acids.

The rearrangement links TRBV5-1 to TRBJ2-1, with a tentative D call TRBD1 (7 bases). V lost 7 bases, J lost 8 bases, and 13 bases lay in between. From germline, CDR1 is SGHRS and CDR2 YFSETQ. This CDR3 has 12 residues. CDR3 in amino acids: CASRGTVDEQFF. CDR3 DNA: TGCGCCAGCCGCGGGACAGTCGATGAGCAGTTCTTC.

The chain recombines TRBV9 with TRBJ1-6, with no clear D. Trimming removed 4 bases at V and 7 bases at J, with 24 bases between. The germline gives CDR1 SGDLS, CDR2 YYNGEE. The CDR3 runs to 18 residues. CDR3 DNA sequence: TGTGCCAGCAGCCCCGAAGAGCATCTGAGTCTTCGGAATTCACCCCTCCACTTT. Its translation is CASSPEEHLSLRNSPLHF.

This clone was seen only once. The rearrangement uses TRBV9 and TRBJ1-6; 11 bases are a match to TRBD1. Germline CDR1 and CDR2: SGDLS and YYNGEE. V trimming: 3 bases; J trimming: 8 bases; junction bases outside the gene matches: 7. CDR3 size: 16 residues. CDR3 sequence reads: CASSERDRGYDSPLHF. The CDR3 DNA reads TGTGCCAGCAGCGAGAGGGACAGGGGGTACGATTCACCCCTCCACTTT. The complete variable domain, with remaining parts taken from reference TRBV9 and TRBJ1-6, reads DSGVTQTPKHLITATGQRVTLRCSPRSGDLSVYWYQQSLDQGLQFLIQYYNGEERAKGNILERFSAQQFPDLHSELNLSSLELGDSALYFCASSERDRGYDSPLHFGNGTRLTVT.

This clone occurred once. The chain carries TRBV6-1 and TRBJ2-1; 7 bases are shared with TRBD1. The CDR3 length is 16 residues. CDR1 is MNHNS, CDR2 SASEGT, per germline. Losses at the gene ends were 4 bases for V and 0 bases for J; bases not matched to a gene: 6. DNA for the CDR3: TGTGCCAGCAGTGCGAGACAGGGTGCCTCCTACAATGAGCAGTTCTTC. It translates to CASSARQGASYNEQFF.

V gene TRBV2 combines with J gene TRBJ1-1; 7 nucleotides match TRBD1. The CDR3 runs 13 residues. CDR1 is SNHLY and CDR2 is FYNNEI in the germline V gene. J gave up 10 bases and V 2 bases, and 7 bases lay outside the gene matches. In DNA form, the CDR3 reads TGTGCCAGCAGTGAATTGCGGGCAGGGGGAGCTTTCTTT. It yields the protein CASSELRAGGAFF. The whole variable domain, remainder taken from reference TRBV2 and TRBJ1-1, is EPEVTQTPSHQVTQMGQEVILRCVPISNHLYFYWYRQILGQKVEFLVSFYNNEISEKSEIFDDQFSVERPDGSNFTLKIRSTKLEDSAMYFCASSELRAGGAFFGQGTRLTVV.

This sequence joins TRBV2 and TRBJ2-7; 8 nucleotides agree with TRBD1. There are 13 residues in the CDR3. Germline CDR1 SNHLY, CDR2 FYNNEI. V dropped 8 bases and J dropped 5; count of bases not matched to a gene: 8. In DNA, the CDR3 is TGTGCCAGCGCAGGGGGCAACCTCCACGAGCAGTACTTC. This sequence encodes CASAGGNLHEQYF.

The V gene is TRBV9, the J gene TRBJ2-1; D is undetermined. The V end lost 3 bases, the J end lost 7 bases, and 11 bases lay between the germline ends. The CDR3 extends over 13 amino acids. Germline lookup yields CDR1 SGDLS and CDR2 YYNGEE. CDR3 region: CASSAMGGNEQFF. The DNA of the CDR3 is TGTGCCAGCAGCGCAATGGGTGGGAATGAGCAGTTCTTC.

The genes are TRBV6-1 and TRBJ1-5; TRBD1 might be the D (6 bases). This CDR3 spans 13 amino acids. Germline lookup yields CDR1 MNHNS and CDR2 SASEGT. Trimming took off 5 bases at V and 4 bases at J, with 9 bases between the two ends. DNA of the CDR3: TGTGCCAGCAGTTGGGACATGAATCAGCCCCAGCATTTT. Protein product: CASSWDMNQPQHF.

The V and J genes are TRBV29-1 and TRBJ1-1; D uncertain. This CDR3 has 11 residues. CDR1 and CDR2 from the germline V gene are SQVTM and ANQGSEA. V was cut by 3 bases and J by 1 base, with 3 bases left in between. The CDR3 DNA sequence: TGCAGCGTTGAGGAGAACACTGAAGCTTTCTTT. Translation: CSVEENTEAFF. Based on the CDR3 plus reference TRBV29-1 and TRBJ1-1, the full variable domain is SAVISQKPSRDICQRGTSLTIQCQVDSQVTMMFWYRQQPGQSLTLIATANQGSEATYESGFVIDKFPISRPNLTFSTLTVSNMSPEDSSIYLCSVEENTEAFFGQGTRLTVV.